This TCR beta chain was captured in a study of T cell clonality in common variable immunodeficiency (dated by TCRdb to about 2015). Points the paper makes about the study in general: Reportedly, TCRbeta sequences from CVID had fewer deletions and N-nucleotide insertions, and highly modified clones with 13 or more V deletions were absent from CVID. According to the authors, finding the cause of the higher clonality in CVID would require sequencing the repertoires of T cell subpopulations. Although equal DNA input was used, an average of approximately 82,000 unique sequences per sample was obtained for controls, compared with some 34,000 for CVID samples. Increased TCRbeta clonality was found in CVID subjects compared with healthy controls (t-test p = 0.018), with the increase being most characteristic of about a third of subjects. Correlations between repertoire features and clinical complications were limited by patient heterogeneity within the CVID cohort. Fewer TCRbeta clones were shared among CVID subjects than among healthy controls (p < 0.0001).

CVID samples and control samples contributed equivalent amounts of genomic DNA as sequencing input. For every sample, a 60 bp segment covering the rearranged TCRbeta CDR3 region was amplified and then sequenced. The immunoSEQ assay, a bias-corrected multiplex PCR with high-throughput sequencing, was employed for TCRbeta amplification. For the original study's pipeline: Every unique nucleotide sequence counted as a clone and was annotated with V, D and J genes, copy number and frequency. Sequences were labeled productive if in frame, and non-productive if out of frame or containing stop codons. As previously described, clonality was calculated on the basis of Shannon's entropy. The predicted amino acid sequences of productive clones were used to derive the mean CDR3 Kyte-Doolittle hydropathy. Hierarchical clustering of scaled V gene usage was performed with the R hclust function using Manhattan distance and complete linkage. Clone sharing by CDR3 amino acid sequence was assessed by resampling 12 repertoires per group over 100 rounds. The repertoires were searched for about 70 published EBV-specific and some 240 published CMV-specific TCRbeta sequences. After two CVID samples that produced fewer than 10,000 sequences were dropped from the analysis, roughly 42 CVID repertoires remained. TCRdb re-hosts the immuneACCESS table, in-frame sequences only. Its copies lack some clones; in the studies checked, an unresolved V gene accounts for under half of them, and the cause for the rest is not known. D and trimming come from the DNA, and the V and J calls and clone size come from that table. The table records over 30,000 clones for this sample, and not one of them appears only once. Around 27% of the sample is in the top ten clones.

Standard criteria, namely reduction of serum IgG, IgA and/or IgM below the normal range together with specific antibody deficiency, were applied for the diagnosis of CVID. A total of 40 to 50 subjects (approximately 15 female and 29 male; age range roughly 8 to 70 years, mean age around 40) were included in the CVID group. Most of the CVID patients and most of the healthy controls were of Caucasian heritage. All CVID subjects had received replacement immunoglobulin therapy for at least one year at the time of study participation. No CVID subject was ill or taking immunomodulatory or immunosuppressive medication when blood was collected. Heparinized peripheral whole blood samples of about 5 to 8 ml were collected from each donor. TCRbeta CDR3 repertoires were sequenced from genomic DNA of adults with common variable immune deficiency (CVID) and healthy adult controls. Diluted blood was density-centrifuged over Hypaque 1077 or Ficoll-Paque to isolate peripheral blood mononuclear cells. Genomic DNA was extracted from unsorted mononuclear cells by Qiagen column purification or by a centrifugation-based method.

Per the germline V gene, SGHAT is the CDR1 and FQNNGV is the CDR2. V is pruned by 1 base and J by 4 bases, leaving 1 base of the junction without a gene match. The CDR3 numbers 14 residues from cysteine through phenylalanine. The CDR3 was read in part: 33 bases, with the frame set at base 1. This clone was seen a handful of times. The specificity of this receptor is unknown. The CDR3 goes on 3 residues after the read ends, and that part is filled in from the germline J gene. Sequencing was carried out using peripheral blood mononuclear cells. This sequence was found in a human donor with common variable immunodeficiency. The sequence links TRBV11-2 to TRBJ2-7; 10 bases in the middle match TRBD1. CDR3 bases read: TGTGCCAGCAGCTTAGGGACAGGGGGTTACGAG. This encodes CASSLGTGGYE. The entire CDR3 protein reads CASSLGTGGYEQYF.